This record covers a single TCR beta chain. This clonotype was recorded at least ten times. Its recognized antigen is unknown. There are no base qualities to consult, and no much larger clone falls within one base. The data stem from a study of spatial heterogeneity in lung cancer (dated by TCRdb to about 2019). Background for the entire study: Beta-chain transcripts were consistently detected in greater numbers than alpha-chain transcripts, which likely reflects a higher abundance of beta-chain transcripts. TCR transcript counts in tumor regions correlated strongly with a T cell transcriptional module score from matched bulk RNA-seq. In the raw uncorrected reads, each unique combination of TCR and UMI appeared more than ten times on average. TCR alpha and beta repertoires were quantitatively compared across multiple tumor regions, matched nontumor lung and blood in non-small cell lung cancer. Nonsynonymous mutation counts, determined by whole-exome sequencing of tumor tissue, were related to features of the TCR repertoire. Both alpha and beta chains were TCR-sequenced in approximately 220 tumor regions, under 70 matched nontumor lung samples and around 54 PBMC samples obtained at surgery.

Library prep was done by 5' RACE. TCRdb lists the instrument as NextSeq 500. The TCR library protocol attached a unique molecular identifier to each TCR cDNA molecule to allow correction of PCR and sequencing errors. Per the source publication's procedure: TCR identification, UMI-based error correction and CDR3 extraction were performed with Decombinator tools. TCRs above a frequency of 2 per 1,000, corresponding to the top 1% of the tumor frequency distribution, were defined as expanded. Expanded tumor TCRs statistically deemed absent (corrected P<0.05) from at least one tumor region were classed as regional, and all other expanded tumor TCRs were classed as ubiquitous. Rényi diversity was computed with the R vegan package after subsampling each repertoire 100 times to 5,000 TCRs. To build CDR3 similarity networks, amino acid triplet string-kernel similarity was used, and CDR3s were connected when their pairwise similarity was above 0.82. The public sequencing data were trimmed at Q25 with fastp and processed into clonotypes with MiXCR by TCRdb, which kept only in-frame beta chains. Each record represents a unique CDR3 protein, reported with the most common genes and DNA among its rows. What appears here as the V and J calls and clone size reflects TCRdb's work, not the paper's. The sample includes about 30,000 distinct CDR3 sequences, with roughly 6.6% observed a single time. The ten largest clones take up over 20% of the sample.

There are 15 amino acids in the CDR3, from cysteine to phenylalanine inclusive. Of the read, only the CDR3 DNA is kept; its 45 bases are in frame from base 1. Looking up the germline V gene yields CDR1 MNHNS and CDR2 SASEGT. At the junction V is shortened by 2 bases and J by 3 bases; bases outside the gene matches: 3. The sample's time point, from its label and the paper: sample taken at primary tumor resection. The donors were 65 to 85 patients from the lung TRACERx cohort who had early-stage, untreated non-small cell lung cancer. Without any cell sorting, TCR sequencing was performed on whole RNA extracted either from tumor and nontumor lung tissue or from cryopreserved PBMC samples. Patients were selected for TCR sequencing only if sufficient RNA was available from at least two tumor regions. A lung pathologist reviewed the tumor and adjacent nontumor lung specimens before the specimens were selected.

General conclusions and limits of the study: TCR-seq coverage of tumor T cells was estimated to be only roughly 7.5% for alpha chains and more than 11% for beta chains. Additional single-cell paired TCR alpha and beta sequencing was considered necessary to confirm, at a functional level, the hypothesis that regional TCRs recognize regional mutations. Counts of ubiquitous and regional expanded TCRs were found to correlate with counts of ubiquitous and regional nonsynonymous mutations, respectively. The tumor nonsynonymous mutation count correlated with the number of expanded alpha and beta TCRs within the tumor.

Sequenced material: lung tumor tissue, taken at surgery. The sequence was collected from a male donor with early-stage non-small cell lung cancer. Rearrangement joined TRBV6-1 to TRBJ2-3; 9 bases in the junction line up with TRBD1. The nucleotides are TGTGCCAGCAGTGAAATCGGACAGGGGACAGATACGCAGTATTTT. Translated, it gives CASSEIGQGTDTQYF.